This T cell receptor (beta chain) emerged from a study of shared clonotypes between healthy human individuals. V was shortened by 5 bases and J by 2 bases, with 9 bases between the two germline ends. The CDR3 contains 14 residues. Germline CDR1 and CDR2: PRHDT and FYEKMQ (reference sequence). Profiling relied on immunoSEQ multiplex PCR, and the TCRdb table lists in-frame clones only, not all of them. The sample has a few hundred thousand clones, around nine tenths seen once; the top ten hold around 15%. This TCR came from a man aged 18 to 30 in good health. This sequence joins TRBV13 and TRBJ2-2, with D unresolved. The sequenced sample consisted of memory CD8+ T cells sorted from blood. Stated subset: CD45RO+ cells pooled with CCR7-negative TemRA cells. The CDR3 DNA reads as TGTGCCAGCAGCCATTGGGCCAACACCGGGGAGCTGTTTTTT. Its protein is CASSHWANTGELFF. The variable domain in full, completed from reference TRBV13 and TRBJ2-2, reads AAGVIQSPRHLIKEKRETATLKCYPIPRHDTVYWYQQGPGQDPQFLISFYEKMQSDKGSIPDRFSAQQFSDYHSELNMSSLELGDSALYFCASSHWANTGELFFGEGSRLTVL.